A single sample is the source of the 14 T cell receptor beta chains below, sequenced in a study of blood T cell repertoires in COVID-19. Sequenced by immunoSEQ multiplex PCR; TCRdb stores in-frame clones only, minus some. Seen here are around 150,000 clones, about 85% observed once, and the top ten hold 3% to 3.5%. Sequencing was done on a sample of peripheral blood. These receptors all come from a human donor with acute or convalescent COVID-19. The donor label of this sample is uncertain.

This clone appeared a single time. V and J are TRBV12-5 and TRBJ1-1, with 7 bases matching TRBD1. After removal of 1 base from V and 4 bases from J, the junction contained 6 bases not matched to a gene. This CDR3 is built from 15 residues. Germline V lookup: CDR1 LGHNT, CDR2 FRNRAP. The CDR3: CASGLAIQGGTEAFF. The DNA for the CDR3 is TGTGCTAGTGGTTTGGCTATTCAGGGGGGCACTGAAGCTTTCTTT.

This clone was seen a single time. The chain links TRBV18 to TRBJ1-2; tentatively, D is TRBD1 (6 bases). CDR3 length: 16 amino acids. The germline V gene encodes CDR1 KGHSH and CDR2 LQKENI. V lost 2 bases and J 4 bases, leaving 17 bases between the germline ends. The CDR3 DNA reads TGTGCCAGCTCACCAGGAATTGGACAGCCTTCCTATGGCTACACCTTC. It translates to CASSPGIGQPSYGYTF.

V gene TRBV19 combines with J gene TRBJ2-1, with a possible D match to TRBD1 (6 bases). The CDR3 runs to 15 residues. Per the germline V gene, CDR1 is LNHDA and CDR2 is SQIVND (reference sequence). V lost 3 bases, J lost 0 bases, and 9 bases lay in between. The CDR3 loop is CASSMRGSSYNEQFF. In DNA, the CDR3 is TGTGCCAGTAGTATGAGGGGGTCCTCCTACAATGAGCAGTTCTTC.

The chain combines TRBV24-1 with TRBJ2-3; 10 bases are a match to TRBD1. Germline-derived CDR1 and CDR2 are KGHDR and SFDVKD. This CDR3 has 15 residues. V shed 2 bases, J shed 5 bases, and the junction held 3 bases outside the gene matches. CDR3 protein: CATSDSGQGLDTQYF. The CDR3 DNA reads as TGTGCCACCAGTGATTCGGGACAGGGGTTAGATACGCAGTATTTT.

This clone was seen more than once but under ten times. Here the CDR3 reads CASSVPGQGSDTQYF. DNA for the CDR3: TGTGCCAGCAGCGTTCCGGGACAGGGCTCAGATACGCAGTATTTT. This rearrangement joins TRBV5-6 to TRBJ2-3; 9 bases are a match to TRBD1. With V trimmed by 4 bases and J by 4 bases, 7 bases remained unmatched. Germline V lookup: CDR1 SGHDT, CDR2 YYEEEE. The CDR3 totals 15 residues.

This chain joins TRBV4-3 and TRBJ1-2; TRBD1 might be the D (6 bases). V lost 0 bases and J 4 bases, leaving 9 bases between the germline ends. The CDR3 is 14 residues long. Germline values: CDR1 LGHNA, CDR2 YSLEER. As DNA, the CDR3 is TGCGCCAGCAGCCAAGACGGACAGCCCTATGGCTACACCTTC. Amino acids: CASSQDGQPYGYTF.

The chain couples TRBV7-2 to TRBJ1-3; 8 nucleotides match TRBD1. With V trimmed by 5 bases and J by 2 bases, 5 bases remained unmatched. The germline V gene has CDR1 SGHTA and CDR2 FQGNSA. This CDR3 has 15 residues. The CDR3 coding sequence is TGTGCCAGCAGCCCTCAGACAGGGGCTGGAAACACCATATATTTT. It specifies CASSPQTGAGNTIYF.

The chain uses TRBV9 and TRBJ1-2, with D possibly matching TRBD1 (5 bases). The germline V gene encodes CDR1 SGDLS and CDR2 YYNGEE. Trimming cost V 0 bases and J 8 bases, with 14 bases left between them. The CDR3 sequence is 14 residues long. CDR3 amino acids: CASSVDAGIRGYTF. The CDR3 DNA follows: TGTGCCAGCAGCGTAGATGCAGGGATAAGAGGCTACACCTTC.

The chain carries TRBV5-1 and TRBJ1-2; D is unclear. Germline assignment: CDR1 SGHRS and CDR2 YFSETQ. The CDR3 is made up of 17 amino acids. V was pared by 0 bases and J by 4 bases, with 19 bases between. The CDR3 DNA sequence: TGCGCCAGCAGCTTGGAAAGGGCTTCGGGGTCGAGCTATGGCTACACCTTC. As protein: CASSLERASGSSYGYTF.

V is TRBV19 and J is TRBJ2-1, with 9 nucleotides matching TRBD2. Germline V lookup: CDR1 LNHDA, CDR2 SQIVND (reference sequence). CDR3 length: 17 residues. Trimming cost V 3 bases and J 1 base; bases outside gene matches: 7. CDR3 sequence (DNA): TGTGCCAGTAGTATCACCTTCGGACTAGCGTCCTACAATGAGCAGTTCTTC. Its protein product is CASSITFGLASYNEQFF.

The chain is built from TRBV7-9 and TRBJ2-3; TRBD1 matches 9 bases. The J segment lost 0 bases and the V segment lost 4 bases, leaving 14 bases of the junction unmatched. There are 19 residues in the CDR3. Germline CDR1 SEHNR, CDR2 FQNEAQ (reference sequence). The CDR3 loop is CASSSRVAGTGKSTDTQYF. The CDR3 DNA reads as TGTGCCAGCAGCTCACGCGTGGCCGGGACAGGGAAAAGCACAGATACGCAGTATTTT.

The chain combines TRBV12-5 with TRBJ1-3; TRBD1 agrees at 9 bases. Germline-derived CDR1 and CDR2 are LGHNT and FRNRAP. Trimming at V came to 3 bases and at J to 5 bases, leaving 8 bases not matched to a gene. The CDR3 runs to 16 residues. In DNA, the CDR3 is TGTGCTAGTGGTTTAACTAACAGGGGGCTAAGAAACACCATATATTTT. Amino acids: CASGLTNRGLRNTIYF.

This clone was detected a few times. This rearrangement joins TRBV7-2 to TRBJ1-4; 8 bases agree with TRBD1. Germline V CDR1 and CDR2: SGHTA, FQGNSA. The CDR3 contains 13 residues. Trimming at V came to 6 bases and at J to 5 bases, leaving 2 bases not matched to a gene. CDR3 sequence reads: CASRTGVNEKLFF. CDR3 nucleotides: TGTGCCAGCAGGACAGGGGTAAATGAAAAACTGTTTTTT.

The chain uses TRBV29-1 and TRBJ2-7, with a tentative D call TRBD2 (5 bases). Germline V gene data show CDR1 as SQVTM and CDR2 as ANQGSEA. The CDR3 sequence is 13 residues long. Trimming removed 4 bases from V and 4 bases from J, with 14 bases in between. CDR3 sequence: CSVGTGEIYEQYF. The CDR3 bases are TGCAGCGTTGGGACCGGGGAGATATACGAGCAGTACTTC.